This T cell receptor (beta chain) derives from a study of blood T cell repertoires in COVID-19. Study at large: Acute-phase and convalescent COVID-19 samples originated in the United States, Italy and Spain. T cells, B-cell-depleted T cells, or PBMCs supplied cDNA or gDNA.

Per the germline V gene, CDR1 is SGHKS and CDR2 is YYEKEE (reference sequence). The CDR3 consists of 15 residues. V shed 0 bases and J shed 7 bases, with 14 bases lying between them. Original data processing: Scientists estimated how many nucleated cells there were by amplifying reference gene primers. Profiled with immunoSEQ multiplex PCR; TCRdb holds only in-frame clones, not every one. V and J calls and clone size are copied from that table; D and trimming were computed from the DNA. The sample contains 300,000 to 350,000 clones, roughly 90% of which appear only once. The chain combines TRBV5-5 with TRBJ1-5, with no clear D. This clonotype originated in a man aged 18 to 29 with active or convalescent COVID-19. Input material: peripheral blood. The CDR3 bases are TGTGCCAGCAGCTTGGTATCAACGGGAGGGCAGCCCCAGCATTTT. Protein product: CASSLVSTGGQPQHF.